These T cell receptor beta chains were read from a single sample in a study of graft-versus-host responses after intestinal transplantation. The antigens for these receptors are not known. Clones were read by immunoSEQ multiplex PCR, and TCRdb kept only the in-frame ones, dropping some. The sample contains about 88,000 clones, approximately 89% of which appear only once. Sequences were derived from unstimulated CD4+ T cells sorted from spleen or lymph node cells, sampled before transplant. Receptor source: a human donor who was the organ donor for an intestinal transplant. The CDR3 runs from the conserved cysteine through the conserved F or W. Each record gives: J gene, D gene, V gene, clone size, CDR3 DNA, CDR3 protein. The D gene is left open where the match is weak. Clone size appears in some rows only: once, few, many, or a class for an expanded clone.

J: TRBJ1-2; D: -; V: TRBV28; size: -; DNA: TGTGCCAGCAGTTTGTCCGGACAGCTCTATGGCTACACCTTC; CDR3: CASSLSGQLYGYTF
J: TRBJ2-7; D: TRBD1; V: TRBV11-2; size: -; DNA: TGTGCCAGCAGCTCCGACAGGGGGCACTACGAGCAGTACTTC; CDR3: CASSSDRGHYEQYF
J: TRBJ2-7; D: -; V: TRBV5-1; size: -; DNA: TGCGCCAGCAGCTTGAAGGTAGCTGCGTACGAGCAGTACTTC; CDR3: CASSLKVAAYEQYF
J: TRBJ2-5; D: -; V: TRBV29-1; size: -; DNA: TGCAGCGTTGAAGATGTCGGGGGATTGGGGGAGACCCAGTACTTC; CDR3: CSVEDVGGLGETQYF
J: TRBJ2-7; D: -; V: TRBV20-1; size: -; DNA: TGCAGTGCTAGAGATTTAGCACGGGAGTACTTC; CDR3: CSARDLAREYF
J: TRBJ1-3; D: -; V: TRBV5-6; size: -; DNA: TGTGCCAGCAGCTTGCCCAGGGAGGGAAGGTACACCATATATTTT; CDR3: CASSLPREGRYTIYF
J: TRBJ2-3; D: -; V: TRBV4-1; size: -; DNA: TGCGCCAGCCGGCCAGGCGACCCCGCCACAGATACGCAGTATTTT; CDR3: CASRPGDPATDTQYF
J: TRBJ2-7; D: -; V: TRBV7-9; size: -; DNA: TGTGCCAGCAGCTTAGCATACTACGAGCAGTACTTC; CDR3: CASSLAYYEQYF
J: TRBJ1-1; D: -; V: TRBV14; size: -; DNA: TGTGCCAGCAGCCAACATAACACTGAAGCTTTCTTT; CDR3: CASSQHNTEAFF
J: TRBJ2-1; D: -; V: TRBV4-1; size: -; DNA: TGCGCCAGCAGCCTTGGTCCCCTTTCACTGGGCCAAAATGAGCAGTTCTTC; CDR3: CASSLGPLSLGQNEQFF
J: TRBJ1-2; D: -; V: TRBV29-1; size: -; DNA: TGCAGCGCGACAGAGTTAGTGAGTGGCTACACCTTC; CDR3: CSATELVSGYTF
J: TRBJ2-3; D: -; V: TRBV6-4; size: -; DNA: TGTGCGGTCAGTTCATCAGATACGCAGTATTTT; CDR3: CAVSSSDTQYF
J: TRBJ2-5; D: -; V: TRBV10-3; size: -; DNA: TGTGCCATCAGTGAGGGGGCCCAAGAGACCCAGTACTTC; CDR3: CAISEGAQETQYF
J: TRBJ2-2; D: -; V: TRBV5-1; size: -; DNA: TGCGCCAGCAGCTTGGGACAGAGCACCGGGGAGCTGTTTTTT; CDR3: CASSLGQSTGELFF
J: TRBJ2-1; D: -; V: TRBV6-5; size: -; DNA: TGTGCCACGATCCTGGGGAGGGGGATGAGCGGGGAGCAGTTCTTC; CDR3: CATILGRGMSGEQFF
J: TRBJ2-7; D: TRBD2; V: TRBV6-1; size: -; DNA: TGTGCCAGCAGCAAACAGAGACTAGCCCCCTACGAGCAGTACTTC; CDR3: CASSKQRLAPYEQYF
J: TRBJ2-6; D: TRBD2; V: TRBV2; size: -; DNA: TGTGCCGGAAAAAGACTAGCGGGACCCTCTGGGGCCAACGTCCTGACTTTC; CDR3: CAGKRLAGPSGANVLTF
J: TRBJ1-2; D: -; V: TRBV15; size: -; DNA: TGTGCCACCAGCAGAGATCTGGCCCCGGACAGCTATGGCTACACCTTC; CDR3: CATSRDLAPDSYGYTF
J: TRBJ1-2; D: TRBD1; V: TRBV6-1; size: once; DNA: TGTGCCAGCAGCTACGCGGGACAGGGCACCTATGGCTACACCTTC; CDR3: CASSYAGQGTYGYTF
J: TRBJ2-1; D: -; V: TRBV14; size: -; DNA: TGTGCCAGCAGCCAAGTGGGGAGACAAGGGATAGCCTACAATGAGCAGTTCTTC; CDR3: CASSQVGRQGIAYNEQFF
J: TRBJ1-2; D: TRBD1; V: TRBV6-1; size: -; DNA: TGTGCCAGCGGGGGGAGACAGGGTTCTTACACCTTC; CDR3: CASGGRQGSYTF
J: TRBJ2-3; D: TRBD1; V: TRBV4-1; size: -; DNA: TGCGCCAGCAGCCTATTTAAGGGGACAGGGGTCACAGATACGCAGTATTTT; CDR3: CASSLFKGTGVTDTQYF
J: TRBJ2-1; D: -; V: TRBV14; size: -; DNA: TGTGCCAGCAGCCCGCACTCCCAGGGGAGACTTTCCTACAATGAGCAGTTCTTC; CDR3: CASSPHSQGRLSYNEQFF
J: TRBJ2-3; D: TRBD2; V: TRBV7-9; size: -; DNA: TGTGCCAGCAGCCCATTGGGGGTTAGCGGGAGTCCGGAGTATTTT; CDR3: CASSPLGVSGSPEYF
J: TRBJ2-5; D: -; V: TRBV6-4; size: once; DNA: TGTGCCAGCAGTGATGGGACACCGCGTGTTGGGGGGTACTTC; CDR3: CASSDGTPRVGGYF
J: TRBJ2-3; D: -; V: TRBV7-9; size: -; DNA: TGTGCCAGCAGCTTAAAAGTGGGGCTAGATACGCAGTATTTT; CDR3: CASSLKVGLDTQYF
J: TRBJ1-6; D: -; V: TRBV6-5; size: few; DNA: TGTGCCAGCAGTTACTCGAGGAAATCATATTCACCCCTCCACTTT; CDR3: CASSYSRKSYSPLHF
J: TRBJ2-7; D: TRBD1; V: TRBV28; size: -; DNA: TGTGCCAGCAGCCGGACAGGGGCGAACTACGAGCAGTACTTC; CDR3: CASSRTGANYEQYF
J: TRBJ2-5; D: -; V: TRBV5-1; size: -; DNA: TGCGCCAGCAGCTTGGGTCGGGGATTCGAGGAGACCCAGTACTTC; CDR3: CASSLGRGFEETQYF
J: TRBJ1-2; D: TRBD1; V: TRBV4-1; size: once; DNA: TGCGCCAGCAGCCAAGATGAGGGCAGGGGGCTCTTAGGCTACACCTTC; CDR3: CASSQDEGRGLLGYTF
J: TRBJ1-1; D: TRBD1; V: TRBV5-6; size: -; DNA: TGTGCCAGCACCCCTAGACGGACAGGGATGAACACTGAAGCTTTCTTT; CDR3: CASTPRRTGMNTEAFF
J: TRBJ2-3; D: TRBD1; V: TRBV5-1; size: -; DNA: TGCGCCAGCAGCTTAGGACAGGGTCGTTCGGCGCAGTATTTT; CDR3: CASSLGQGRSAQYF
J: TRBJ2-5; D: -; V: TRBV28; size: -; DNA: TGTGCCAGCAGTCCCTGGGGACGGTTGAGGGGGGGGGAACAGACCCAGTACTTC; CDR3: CASSPWGRLRGGEQTQYF
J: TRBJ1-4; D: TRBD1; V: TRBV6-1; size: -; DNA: TGTGCCAGCAGTGTCCAGGGGGCCACTAATGAAAAACTGTTTTTT; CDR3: CASSVQGATNEKLFF
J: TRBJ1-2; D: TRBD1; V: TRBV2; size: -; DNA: TGTGCCAGCAGGCCGGGACAGGGGACTTCGGTAGGCTACACCTTC; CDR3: CASRPGQGTSVGYTF
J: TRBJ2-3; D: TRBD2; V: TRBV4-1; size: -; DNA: TGCGCCAGCAGCCAAGATCGAAACGGGGGGGGTCGCACAGATACGCAGTATTTT; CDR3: CASSQDRNGGGRTDTQYF